This passage covers 21 T cell receptor beta chains from one sample sequenced in a study of regulatory T cells in long-lasting Graves disease. Stated time point: newly diagnosed GD, antithyroid drugs for less than 3 months. PBMCs provided the RNA from which the TCR library was made. Through Arm-PCR of CDR3 regions and iRepertoire HTBI primers, TCR beta libraries were built. TCRdb ran MiXCR on the multiplex PCR reads and lists one entry per CDR3 protein. The data hold 400,000 to 500,000 distinct CDR3 sequences, with less than 15% observed a single time. These same data were also listed under a study on T cells in Graves' hyperthyroidism and ophthalmopathy.

Sequenced here: peripheral blood mononuclear cells (PBMCs), sampled at new diagnosis, from a patient treated with antithyroid drugs. These receptors were taken from a woman aged 50 to 60 with Graves disease.

This clonotype appeared a few times. V is TRBV6-1 and J is TRBJ2-1, with 7 bases identical to TRBD2. Germline CDR1 is MNHNS and CDR2 is SASEGT. J lost 5 bases, V lost 8 bases, and 3 bases had no gene match. This CDR3 comprises 12 residues. The CDR3 DNA is TGTGCCAGCGGGAGGGAAAACAATGAGCAGTTCTTC. This sequence encodes CASGRENNEQFF.

The chain joins TRBV10-3 to TRBJ2-2; 8 bases match TRBD2. V shed 1 base and J 1 base; nucleotides not matched to a gene: 5. Germline CDR1 is ENHRY and CDR2 is SYGVKD. The CDR3 is made up of 17 amino acids. The CDR3 protein is CAISEFLAGLNTGELFF. CDR3 bases: TGTGCCATCAGTGAGTTCTTAGCGGGACTGAACACCGGGGAGCTGTTTTTT.

This clonotype was counted at least ten times. This chain uses TRBV10-3 with TRBJ2-2, with 11 bases lining up with TRBD2. V was clipped by 10 bases and J by 6 bases; unmatched bases: 7. The germline V gene encodes CDR1 ENHRY and CDR2 SYGVKD. There are 14 residues in the CDR3. The CDR3 region is CATKLAGVAGELFF. The DNA of the CDR3 is TGTGCCACGAAACTAGCGGGAGTTGCCGGGGAGCTGTTTTTT.

This chain uses TRBV19 with TRBJ2-1, with 10 bases matching TRBD2. TRBJ2-4 matches the DNA end more closely, so the J call is doubtful. Germline V gives CDR1 LNHDA, CDR2 SQIVND (reference sequence). The CDR3 sequence is 19 residues long. CDR3 sequence reads: CASSTLAGARDLAKNIQYF. CDR3 sequence (DNA): TGTGCCAGTAGTACTCTAGCGGGAGCGAGGGATCTAGCCAAAAACATTCAGTACTTC.

This clonotype was counted many times. The rearrangement uses TRBV10-3 and TRBJ2-1; TRBD1 is a possible D gene (8 bases). Per germline, CDR1 ENHRY and CDR2 SYGVKD. The V and J ends lost 7 bases and 9 bases respectively, with 19 bases between them. CDR3 size: 14 residues. In DNA, the CDR3 is TGTGCCATCACCCCAGGACAGGGAGGGCGTGAGCAGTTCTTC. It yields the protein CAITPGQGGREQFF.

The chain links TRBV10-2 to TRBJ1-5; 7 bases fit TRBD1. Germline V gene sequence: CDR1 WSHSY, CDR2 SAAADI. This CDR3 is built from 14 residues. Trimming cost V 2 bases and J 2 bases; bases outside gene matches: 0. Here the CDR3 reads CASSEGQGNQPQHF. CDR3 sequence (DNA): TGCGCCAGCAGTGAGGGACAGGGCAATCAGCCCCAGCATTTT.

Concerning this clonotype itself: A read error may explain this, as a much larger clone is one base away. The CDR3 carries no conserved terminal phenylalanine or tryptophan, so it likely arises from a read error. This chain links TRBV28 with TRBJ2-1; TRBD2 matches at 7 bases. The J call may be wrong; the DNA end is better matched by TRBJ2-5. The CDR3 is 17 amino acids. CDR1 is MDHEN and CDR2 is SYDVKM in the germline V gene. The CDR3, as DNA: TGTGCCAGCAGTAACCCGTTGGGGAGGGCAAATGGAGAGACCCAGTACCTC. Translating gives CASSNPLGRANGETQYL.

A few counts support this clonotype. The chain links TRBV19 to TRBJ2-6; 7 bases align to TRBD1. In germline, CDR1 is LNHDA, CDR2 SQIVND (reference sequence). Trimming at V came to 3 bases and at J to 0 bases, leaving 14 bases not matched to a gene. The CDR3 runs to 20 residues. The CDR3 loop is CASSMEVDRHRFSGANVLTF. Here the CDR3 DNA reads TGTGCCAGTAGTATGGAGGTGGACAGGCATAGATTCTCTGGGGCCAACGTCCTGACTTTC.

In its sample, this clonotype was seen many times. The junction departs from the called germline gene at one end, perhaps through a read error. The V call is TRBV5-1, the J call TRBJ2-5, with 8 bases lining up with TRBD1. The CDR3 runs to 14 residues. CDR1 SGHRS and CDR2 YFSETQ come from the germline V gene. CDR3 in DNA: TGTGCCAGCTCACCCGGGACAGGCCAAGAGACCCAGTACTTC. It translates to CASSPGTGQETQYF.

This clonotype has just a few counts. An end of the junction does not agree with germline; a read error may underlie this. The chain joins TRBV7-9 to TRBJ2-3, with 7 bases fitting TRBD1. The germline V gene encodes CDR1 SEHNR and CDR2 FQNEAQ (reference sequence). This CDR3 spans 15 amino acids. CDR3 amino acids: CASSLEGTETGTQYF. The DNA for the CDR3 is TGTGCCAGCAGCTTAGAGGGGACAGAGACAGGTACGCAGTATTTT.

This clonotype was picked up a small number of times. The J gene is TRBJ2-2, the V gene TRBV7-8, with D maybe TRBD2 (5 bases). Germline assignment: CDR1 SGHVS and CDR2 FQNEAQ. This CDR3 is built from 14 residues. Trimming left V 5 bases short and J 4 bases short, with 11 bases between. As DNA, the CDR3 is TGTGCCAGCAGCCTCGGGGTCCGCACCGGGGAGCTGTTTTTT. This sequence encodes CASSLGVRTGELFF.

This clonotype was counted ten times or more. The J gene is TRBJ2-1, the V gene TRBV12-3 or TRBV12-4; tentative D call: TRBD2 (7 bases). The CDR3 totals 13 residues. V lost 6 bases and J 7 bases, leaving 13 bases between the germline ends. This CDR3 reads CASREGGGNEQFF. The DNA for the CDR3 is TGTGCCAGCAGGGAGGGAGGGGGGAATGAGCAGTTCTTC.

This rearrangement joins TRBV6-1 to TRBJ1-1, with no clear D. Trimming pared 6 bases from V and 4 bases from J, leaving 12 bases between. The V gene's germline CDR1 is MNHNS and CDR2 SASEGT. This CDR3 is built from 13 residues. Here the CDR3 reads CASRIGSGTEAFF. The CDR3 DNA is TGTGCCAGCAGAATAGGGTCGGGCACTGAAGCTTTCTTT.

J is TRBJ1-5 and V is TRBV19; D may be TRBD1 (6 bases). CDR3 length equals 16 residues. Germline CDR1 is LNHDA and CDR2 is SQIVND (reference sequence). V gave up 6 bases and J gave up 1 base, with 16 bases separating them. The CDR3 sequence: CASRDRGGESNQPQHF. In DNA, the CDR3 is TGTGCCAGTAGGGATAGGGGGGGCGAAAGCAATCAGCCCCAGCATTTT. Full variable domain (outside the CDR3, taken from reference TRBV19 and TRBJ1-5): DGGITQSPKYLFRKEGQNVTLSCEQNLNHDAMYWYRQDPGQGLRLIYYSQIVNDFQKGDIAEGYSVSREKKESFPLTVTSAQKNPTAFYLCASRDRGGESNQPQHFGDGTRLSIL.

The chain employs TRBV28 and TRBJ1-2; D possibly corresponds to TRBD1 (6 bases). Germline CDR1 MDHEN, CDR2 SYDVKM. The CDR3 is 13 amino acids. Trimming left V 3 bases short and J 8 bases short, with 13 bases between. The CDR3 sequence is CASSFSRGYGYTF. DNA of the CDR3: TGTGCCAGCAGTTTCTCCAGGGGTTACGGCTACACCTTC.

This clonotype has at least ten counts. The V call is TRBV7-3, the J call TRBJ1-5; D is uncertain. The CDR3 length is 14 residues. Deletions cut 6 bases from V and 1 base from J, with 10 bases between. Germline CDR1 is SGHTA and CDR2 is FQGTGA. CDR3 DNA: TGTGCCAGCAGTTCAGGTCTAAGCAATCAGCCCCAGCATTTT. This sequence encodes CASSSGLSNQPQHF.

This clonotype was counted at least ten times. The chain uses TRBV18 and TRBJ2-5; D not resolved. The V gene lost 0 bases and the J gene lost 3 bases, with 5 bases spanning the gap. Germline CDR1 reads KGHSH; CDR2 reads LQKENI. The CDR3 contains 13 residues. CDR3 residues: CASSPPLEETQYF. Here the CDR3 DNA reads TGTGCCAGCTCACCACCGCTGGAAGAGACCCAGTACTTC. The full variable domain, rest sourced from reference TRBV18 and TRBJ2-5, is NAGVMQNPRHLVRRRGQEARLRCSPMKGHSHVYWYRQLPEEGLKFMVYLQKENIIDESGMPKERFSAEFPKEGPSILRIQQVVRGDSAAYFCASSPPLEETQYFGPGTRLLVL.

In this sample, this clonotype turned up a few times. V usage is TRBV5-5 and J usage is TRBJ1-4, with D possibly TRBD1 on 5 matching bases. The CDR3 is 16 amino acids. CDR1 and CDR2 from the germline V gene are SGHKS and YYEKEE (reference sequence). V dropped 4 bases and J dropped 0 bases, with 13 bases sitting between them. CDR3 protein: CASSPPGKSTNEKLFF. The CDR3 coding sequence is TGTGCCAGCAGCCCCCCAGGGAAGTCAACTAATGAAAAACTGTTTTTT.

In this sample, this clonotype turned up a few times. V and J are TRBV29-1 and TRBJ1-2, with TRBD1 matching over 7 bases. The CDR3 loop spans 13 amino acids. The germline V gene has CDR1 SQVTM and CDR2 ANQGSEA. After removal of 5 bases from V and 0 bases from J, the junction contained 3 bases not matched to a gene. DNA for the CDR3: TGCAGCGTTCTGACAGGGCCTAACTATGGCTACACCTTC. This encodes CSVLTGPNYGYTF.

In this sample, this clonotype turned up many times. This chain uses TRBV3-1 with TRBJ2-5; possible D gene TRBD1, 6 bases. CDR1 is LGHDT, CDR2 YNNKEL, per germline (reference sequence). Trimming stripped 0 bases from V and 4 bases from J, with 18 bases between. The CDR3 consists of 17 residues. This CDR3 is CASSQDFAGDEAETQYF. In DNA form, the CDR3 reads TGTGCCAGCAGCCAAGATTTCGCAGGGGATGAAGCAGAGACCCAGTACTTC.

There are a few counts of this clonotype. The rearrangement joins TRBV6-1 to TRBJ2-7; no firm D call. The CDR3 is 13 residues long. Trimming stripped 6 bases from V and 1 base from J, with 10 bases between. Germline V gene data show CDR1 as MNHNS and CDR2 as SASEGT. The CDR3 sequence: CASSRKGSYEQYF. DNA of the CDR3: TGTGCCAGCAGCCGCAAAGGGTCCTACGAGCAGTACTTC.